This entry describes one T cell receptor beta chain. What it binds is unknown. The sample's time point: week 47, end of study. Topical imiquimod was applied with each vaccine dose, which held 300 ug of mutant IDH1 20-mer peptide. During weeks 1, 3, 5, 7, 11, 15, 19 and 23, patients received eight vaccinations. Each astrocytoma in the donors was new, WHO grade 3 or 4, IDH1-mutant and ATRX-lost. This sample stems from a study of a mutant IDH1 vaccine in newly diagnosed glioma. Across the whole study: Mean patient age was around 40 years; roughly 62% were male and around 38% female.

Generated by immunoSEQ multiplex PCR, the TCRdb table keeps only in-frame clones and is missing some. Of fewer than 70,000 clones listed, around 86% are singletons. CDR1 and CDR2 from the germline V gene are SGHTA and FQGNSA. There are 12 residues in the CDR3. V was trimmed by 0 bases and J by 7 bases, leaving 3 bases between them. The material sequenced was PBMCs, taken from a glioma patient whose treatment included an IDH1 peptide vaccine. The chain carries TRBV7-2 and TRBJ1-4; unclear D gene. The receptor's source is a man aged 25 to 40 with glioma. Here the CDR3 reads CASSLAPEKLFF. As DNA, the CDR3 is TGTGCCAGCAGCTTAGCCCCTGAAAAACTGTTTTTT.